This T cell receptor (beta chain) is drawn from a study of cytomegalovirus exposure and HLA in healthy donors. Overall study: Samples from HLA-typed donors yielded 65 million to 90 million unique TCRs in an early data release.

Study observations and caveats: Reported performance of the classifier showed diagnosis of cytomegalovirus status with high specificity and sensitivity. In an earlier analysis, about 87% or about 30%: the productive usage of most TCR beta V segments.

PCR amplification relied on 60 Vbeta primers (plus 13 Jbeta primers). The table came from immunoSEQ multiplex PCR; TCRdb's copy has only in-frame clones and leaves some out. The sample has 150,000 to 200,000 clones, 65% to 80% seen once. Details on this clone: Its antigen is not known.

What was sequenced was PBMCs. This clonotype was sampled from a woman aged 40 to 50 in good health and CMV-seropositive.

The CDR3 loop reads CASSPEEGAWGYTF. CDR3 nucleotides: TGTGCCAGCAGCCCCGAGGAGGGGGCGTGGGGCTACACCTTC. This chain uses TRBV7-9 with TRBJ1-2; 7 bases fit TRBD1. V lost 5 bases, J lost 8 bases, and 11 bases stayed unmatched. The CDR3 extends over 14 amino acids. Germline CDR1 is SEHNR and CDR2 is FQNEAQ (reference sequence).